The 8 T cell receptor beta chains listed next were all sequenced from one sample in a study of cytomegalovirus exposure and HLA in healthy donors. Primers: 60 Vbeta forward and 13 Jbeta reverse. Assay: immunoSEQ multiplex PCR; the TCRdb copy retains only in-frame clones and omits some. This table has roughly 250,000 clones, 70% to 90% appearing once. Input material: PBMCs. These receptors came from a woman in her thirties or forties in good health and CMV-seropositive.

V usage is TRBV16 and J usage is TRBJ2-5, with TRBD1 matching 7 bases. Trimming cost V 0 bases and J 2 bases; bases outside gene matches: 0. Germline CDR1 reads KGHSY; CDR2 reads FQNENV. The CDR3 totals 14 residues. Here the CDR3 reads CASSQSDRQETQYF. Here the CDR3 DNA reads TGTGCCAGCAGCCAATCGGACAGGCAAGAGACCCAGTACTTC.

The J gene is TRBJ1-4, the V gene TRBV4-2, with D perhaps matching TRBD1 (6 bases). CDR1 is LGHNA, CDR2 YNFKEQ, per germline. Trimming stripped 0 bases from V and 7 bases from J, with 15 bases between. The CDR3 runs 16 residues. CDR3 nucleotide sequence: TGTGCCAGCAGCCAAGATCTGGGAGGGGGGGCTGAAAAACTGTTTTTT. This encodes CASSQDLGGGAEKLFF.

The chain combines TRBV7-2 with TRBJ2-7; the D gene is possibly TRBD1 (5 bases). The CDR3 has 16 residues. V was pared by 2 bases and J by 3 bases, with 17 bases between. Germline V gene data show CDR1 as SGHTA and CDR2 as FQGNSA. The CDR3 DNA reads as TGTGCCAGCAGCTTATACCCCGGGCAGGGAATCTACGAGCAGTACTTC. Protein sequence: CASSLYPGQGIYEQYF.

Turning to this clone: Here the CDR3 omits its conserved ending phenylalanine or tryptophan, so a read error is the likely source. The chain combines TRBV6-5 with TRBJ1-1, with D perhaps TRBD1 (5 bases). Germline loops: CDR1 MNHEY, CDR2 SVGAGI. Trimming removed 6 bases from V and 2 bases from J, with 10 bases in between. This CDR3 contains 13 residues. The CDR3 spells CASSQGGNTEAFL. The CDR3 nucleotides read TGTGCCAGCAGCCAGGGAGGAAACACTGAAGCTTTCCTT.

V is TRBV28 and J is TRBJ1-1, with 7 bases matching TRBD1. Germline CDR1 MDHEN, CDR2 SYDVKM. The CDR3 consists of 12 residues. V lost 6 bases, J lost 11 bases, and 9 bases stayed unmatched. The CDR3 bases are TGTGCCAGCAGACTAGCAGGGGGTTTTGCTTTCTTT. It encodes CASRLAGGFAFF. The full variable domain, its missing parts supplied by reference TRBV28 and TRBJ1-1, is DVKVTQSSRYLVKRTGEKVFLECVQDMDHENMFWYRQDPGLGLRLIYFSYDVKMKEKGDIPEGYSVSREKKERFSLILESASTNQTSMYLCASRLAGGFAFFGQGTRLTVV.

The chain links TRBV11-3 to TRBJ2-7; D ambiguous. The germline gives CDR1 SGHNT, CDR2 YENEEA. V shed 3 bases and J shed 3 bases, with 6 bases lying between them. The CDR3 length is 12 residues. CDR3 sequence reads: CASSFFGYEQYF. CDR3 DNA: TGTGCCAGCAGCTTCTTCGGCTACGAGCAGTACTTC.

The CDR3 reads CASSLGTSGGFTQYF. The CDR3 DNA is TGTGCCAGCAGCCTCGGGACTAGCGGGGGTTTTACGCAGTATTTT. This sequence joins TRBV7-9 and TRBJ2-3; 14 bases agree with TRBD2. Germline V gene data show CDR1 as SEHNR and CDR2 as FQNEAQ (reference sequence). CDR3 size: 15 residues. Germline trimming cut 5 bases from V and 8 bases from J; bases unmatched to any gene: 6.

A single count supports this clone. The chain carries TRBV6-5 and TRBJ1-6; TRBD1 matches at 7 bases. Germline assignment: CDR1 MNHEY and CDR2 SVGAGI. This CDR3 region has 15 residues. V trimming: 5 bases; J trimming: 9 bases; junction bases outside the gene matches: 10. CDR3 nucleotide sequence: TGTGCCAGCAGTCCCGAGACAGGGTGGGGTTCACCCCTCCACTTT. Encoded protein: CASSPETGWGSPLHF.